The present T cell receptor (beta chain) was sequenced within a study of shared clonotypes between healthy human individuals. Study-level points and caveats: When naive CD4 clonotypes were compared across a few donors, about 5% were shared. Unshared clonotypes carried lower generation probabilities than those common to all four donors. There were few donors, and this limited the genetic and exposure-history diversity represented.

The germline V gene encodes CDR1 SEHNR and CDR2 FQNEAQ (reference sequence). The V gene end was trimmed by 1 base and the J gene end by 2 bases; junction bases not matched to a gene: 2. The CDR3 totals 14 residues. Assay runs were performed at deep level. Generated by immunoSEQ multiplex PCR, the TCRdb table keeps only in-frame clones and is missing some. The sample lists around 2.1 million clones; more than 85% were seen once. Points on this clone: Its antigen is not identified. Other DNA variants within this sample encode the same CDR3.

Naive CD8 cells lacked CD45RO, underwent positive selection for CCR7 and left out terminally differentiated effector memory CD45RA+ cells. Sequencing was performed on naive CD8+ T cells from PBMCs. The rearrangement joins TRBV7-9 to TRBJ2-7; TRBD2 matches at 7 bases. The source is a man between 18 and 29 years old in good health. Some clones in this sample may be carry-over from other donors' samples. In DNA, the CDR3 is TGTGCCAGCAGCTTAGGTGGGAGGGCCTACGAGCAGTACTTC. It translates to CASSLGGRAYEQYF.